This paragraph reports one TCR beta chain. Its binding antigen is unknown. Per-nucleotide qualities are absent, and no much larger clonotype sits a single base away. Donors were healthy HIV-negative adults with no recently reported acute infections or vaccinations. Every donor was a Caucasian adult living in Nashville, Tennessee, USA. CD4+ T cells were enriched by magnetic negative selection, after which naive cells were positively selected on CD45RA and the negative fraction was taken as the memory subset. Blood was collected by leukapheresis, and PBMCs were isolated by Ficoll-Histopaque density gradient centrifugation and then cryopreserved in liquid nitrogen vapor phase. Analytical flow cytometry was used to check the purity and quantity of every magnetically sorted T cell population. From each sorted fraction, genomic DNA was isolated and quantified by UV absorbance on a Nanodrop 2000c. The data are from a study of shared clonotypes between healthy human individuals (dated by TCRdb to between 2020 and 2021). Notes on the research overall: The cohort included a few men and a couple of women between 18 and 49 years of age. For each donor, CD4 naive and CD4 memory were each run on three plates, CD8 naive on two plates, and CD8 memory on one plate. To estimate repertoire size and how much clonotype sharing occurs between individuals, the study deeply sequenced the blood TCR repertoires of about 5 healthy adults. Different laboratories and diverse techniques were used to prepare libraries and sequence TCR repertoires, to increase sequencing depth and limit assay-specific biases. Leukapheresis yielded between about 0.9 and 9.5 billion PBMCs per donor. Results the study describes overall, beyond this receptor: Clonotypes shared by all four sorted-subset donors showed higher generation probabilities than non-shared clonotypes. Because the study included a small number of donors, the genetic and exposure-history diversity represented was limited. Incomplete sequencing was indicated by rarefaction of sorted-subset datasets, despite the large sequencing depth. Naive subsets generally had larger estimated clonotype richness than memory subsets did. Pairwise subsampling indicated that sequencing depth was expected to affect the degree of clonotype sharing among donors. Across several donors, around 5% of naive CD4, roughly 3.5% of naive CD8, under 2.5% of memory CD4, and under 0.45% of memory CD8 clonotypes were shared. Only blood was sampled, and tissue TCR repertoires likely differ from those in blood.

There are 16 amino acids in the CDR3, from cysteine to phenylalanine inclusive. Only the CDR3 portion is preserved as DNA: 48 bases, with reading frame beginning at the first base. V is trimmed back by 4 bases and J by 4 bases, and the junction contains 11 bases that no gene match accounts for. CDR1 and CDR2 were assigned from the germline V gene (reference sequence) as SGHNT and YYREEE. Using the deep immunoSEQ assay, TCR CDR3 regions were amplified from genomic DNA by multiplex PCR. For each cell subset, the extracted genomic DNA was distributed evenly across all wells of several immunoSEQ 96-well plates, and each plate served as one replicate. Each replicate PCR for sorted subsets received about 210 ng genomic DNA, equal to about 30,000 T cell genomes. Purified libraries were measured with a Qubit 3.0 fluorometer, size-checked on a Bioanalyzer 2100, and measured again with the KAPA Library Quantification kit. Each immunoSEQ 96-well plate was sequenced on its own single-read 150-cycle Illumina NextSeq 550 flow cell. Per the authors' processing: Because only junctional sequences without quality scores were contained in the immunoSEQ output, filtering matching that applied to full-length reads could not be performed. To assign V/J genes and CDR3, sequences were annotated using PyIR, a Python wrapper for IgBLAST v1.9, with IMGT germline references. Reads were removed for weak V/J assignments (E-value above 1e-6), missing CDR3, stop codons, out-of-frame junctions, or ambiguous translated residues. V3J clonotypes were defined as sequences sharing the same inferred V gene, J gene, and CDR3 amino acid sequence. To compute the percentage overlap between repertoires, the number of shared unique clonotypes was divided by the size of the smaller repertoire. Repertoire richness was assessed with RTK rarefaction, the Chao1 estimator, and Recon v2.1 estimates of unobserved clonotypes. OLGA was used to compute generation probabilities for all TCRbeta clonotypes that the gDNA method yielded from a handful of donors. The table was pulled from immuneACCESS by TCRdb, which kept in-frame rearrangements only. Such tables lose some clones; where checked, under half of the loss comes from unresolved V genes, and the rest has no known cause. The DNA gave D and trimming, while V, J and clone size come from that table. The sample yields about 600,000 clones; 97% were counted once. Less than 0.065% of the sample rests with the top ten.

This TCR derives from a woman aged 25-40 years in good health. The chain is assembled from TRBV5-4 and TRBJ2-7; 10 middle bases align to TRBD2. The sample was naive CD4+ T cells sorted from blood. In light of the paper, this sample's cell subset or site label describes: CD45RA+ positively selected. CDR3 sequence: CASSPPVGSGRYEQYF. The base sequence is TGTGCCAGCAGCCCCCCGGTGGGTAGCGGGAGGTACGAGCAGTACTTC.